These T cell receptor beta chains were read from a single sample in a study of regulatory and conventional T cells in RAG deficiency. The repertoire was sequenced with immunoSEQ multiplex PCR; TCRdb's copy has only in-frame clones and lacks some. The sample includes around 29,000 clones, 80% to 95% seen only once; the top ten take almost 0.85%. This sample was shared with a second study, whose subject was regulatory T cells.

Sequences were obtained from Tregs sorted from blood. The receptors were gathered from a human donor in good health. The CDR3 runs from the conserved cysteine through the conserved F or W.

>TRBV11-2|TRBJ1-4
CASSFTGGEKLFF
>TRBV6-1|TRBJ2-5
CASSITGAETQYF
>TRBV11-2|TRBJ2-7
CASSGGSYEQYF
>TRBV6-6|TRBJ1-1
CASSNNGTWTEAFF
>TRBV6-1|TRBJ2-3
CASSEVGVGDTQYF
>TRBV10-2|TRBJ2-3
CASSGGLATDTQYF
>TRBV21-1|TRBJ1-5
CASSKVIRNQPQHF
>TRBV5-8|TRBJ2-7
CASSPTYPSYEQYF
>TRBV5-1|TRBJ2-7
CASSLGGSWTAISGRSYEQYF
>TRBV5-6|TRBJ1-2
CASSQAYYGYTF
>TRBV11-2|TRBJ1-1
CASSLSIGRGSGTEAFF
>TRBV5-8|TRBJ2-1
CASSSWTSGGNEQFF
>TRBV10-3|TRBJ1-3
CASRSSGNTIYF
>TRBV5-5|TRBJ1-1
CASSLIGRSSEAFF
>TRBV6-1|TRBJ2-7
CASSGPGRGYEQYF
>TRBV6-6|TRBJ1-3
CASSYRGDGNTIYF
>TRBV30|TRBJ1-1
CAWGQGRAFF
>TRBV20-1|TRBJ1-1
CSARFTEAFF
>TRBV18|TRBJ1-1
CASSLIPGGERGAFF
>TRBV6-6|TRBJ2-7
CASSYGRGGAYEQYF
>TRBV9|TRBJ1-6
CASSVGGAWHNSPLHF
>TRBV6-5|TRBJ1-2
CASSYGGYYGYTF
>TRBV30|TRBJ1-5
CAWSRWGQPDQPQHF
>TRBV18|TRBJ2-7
CASSLREGVSYEQYF
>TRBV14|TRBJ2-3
CASSQVDTQYF
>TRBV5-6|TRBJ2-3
CASSSTYPGQGPDTQYF